This TCR beta chain was sequenced in a study of chemoradiotherapy in HPV16-positive cancers. Study-wide results and caveats: During treatment, candidate HPV-specific clones and E7-related motifs expanded in tumor.

Concerning this clone itself: Its antigen is still unknown.

From germline, CDR1 is SQVTM and CDR2 ANQGSEA. The germline V and J ends were trimmed by 4 bases and 2 bases, with 15 bases remaining between them. The CDR3 spans 14 residues. The data were produced by immunoSEQ multiplex PCR, yet TCRdb's version contains in-frame clones alone and is incomplete. Of approximately 3,700 clones detected, around 96% appear once; the ten largest clones hold roughly 1.9%. V gene TRBV29-1 combines with J gene TRBJ2-7, with D tentatively TRBD1 (6 bases). This sample was obtained from a patient who underwent chemoradiotherapy. The receptor comes from a human donor with HPV-associated anogenital cancer. The CDR3 region has the DNA TGCAGCGTTGGGACAGATCGATGGCCCTACGAGCAGTACTTC. It translates to CSVGTDRWPYEQYF.